What follows is one TCR beta chain and its context. This sample was taken from a study of blood T cell repertoires in COVID-19. The overall study: Collection of acute and convalescent COVID-19 samples took place in the United States, Italy and Spain. PBMCs, B-cell-depleted T cells, or T cells provided the cDNA or gDNA that made up the material.

In the authors' workflow: Nucleated cell counts were estimated from reference gene primer amplification. Data came from immunoSEQ multiplex PCR; TCRdb stores just in-frame clones and leaves some out. D and trimming come from the DNA, and the V and J calls and clone size come from that table. The sample carries 380,000 or so clones, about 90% recorded once. V gave up 0 bases and J gave up 7 bases, with 16 bases separating them. CDR1 and CDR2 from the germline V gene are MNHNS and SASEGT. CDR3 length: 15 amino acids. The clonotype comes from a man aged 35-49 years with acute or convalescent COVID-19. V usage is TRBV6-1 and J usage is TRBJ2-7; TRBD2 is a possible D gene (6 bases). The specimen sequenced was peripheral blood. CDR3 nucleotide sequence: TGTGCCAGCAGTGAAGCGGTGGGACTGGAGCGGGAGCAGTACTTC. This gives the protein CASSEAVGLEREQYF.